These 10 T cell receptor beta chains were all obtained from the same sample, sequenced in a study of T cell responses to AZD1222 COVID-19 vaccine. Only in-frame clones appear in the TCRdb table, and some are missing; sequencing was by immunoSEQ multiplex PCR. Seen here are 85,000 to 130,000 clones, around 90% observed once, and the top ten hold over 7.5%. Sequenced here: peripheral blood, sampled on day 0 of AZD1222 vaccination. The origin of the receptors is an adult in good health.

CDR3 sequence: CASSKGQTHTEAFF. Written as DNA, the CDR3 is TGTGCCAGTAGTAAGGGACAGACCCACACTGAAGCTTTCTTT. The chain uses TRBV19 and TRBJ1-1; 7 bases agree with TRBD1. CDR1 and CDR2 from the germline V gene are LNHDA and SQIVND (reference sequence). Trimming removed 4 bases from V and 3 bases from J; junction bases left unmatched: 5. The CDR3 loop spans 14 amino acids.

The J gene is TRBJ2-7, the V gene TRBV27, with 9 bases fitting TRBD1. The CDR3 loop spans 15 amino acids. V dropped 4 bases and J dropped 0; count of bases not matched to a gene: 4. Germline V lookup: CDR1 MNHEY, CDR2 SMNVEV (reference sequence). The CDR3 DNA reads TGTGCCAGCAGTTGGGGACAGGGTCTCTCCTACGAGCAGTACTTC. Residues: CASSWGQGLSYEQYF.

The gene calls are TRBV6-2 or TRBV6-3 and TRBJ2-2, with D uncertain. The V and J ends lost 5 bases and 2 bases respectively, with 6 bases between them. The CDR3 is 13 amino acids. Germline V lookup: CDR1 MNHEY, CDR2 SVGEGT. CDR3 bases: TGTGCCAGCAGTCTACAAAACACCGGGGAGCTGTTTTTT. Amino acids: CASSLQNTGELFF.

Comment on this clone: The sample carries other DNA sequences with the same CDR3. This chain connects TRBV7-2 to TRBJ1-5; D call uncertain. V was shortened by 3 bases and J by 6 bases, with 9 bases between the two germline ends. The length of the CDR3 is 13 residues. The germline gives CDR1 SGHTA, CDR2 FQGNSA. For the CDR3, the DNA is TGTGCCAGCAGCTTCAAGGGAGGTCAGCCCCAGCATTTT. Its translation: CASSFKGGQPQHF.

The chain uses TRBV7-9 and TRBJ2-7; 8 nucleotides agree with TRBD1. J was trimmed by 2 bases and V by 6 bases; bases with no gene match: 9. CDR1 is SEHNR and CDR2 is FQNEAQ in the germline V gene (reference sequence). The CDR3 is made up of 15 amino acids. The CDR3 loop reads CASRATGGRTYEQYF. The CDR3 nucleotides read TGTGCCAGCAGGGCAACAGGGGGTAGGACCTACGAGCAGTACTTC. Filled out from reference TRBV7-9 and TRBJ2-7, the complete variable domain reads DTGVSQNPRHKITKRGQNVTFRCDPISEHNRLYWYRQTLGQGPEFLTYFQNEAQLEKSRLLSDRFSAERPKGSFSTLEIQRTEQGDSAMYLCASRATGGRTYEQYFGPGTRLTVT.

The rearrangement joins TRBV9 to TRBJ2-3, with D possibly TRBD2 on 5 matching bases. Germline V gene sequence: CDR1 SGDLS, CDR2 YYNGEE. CDR3 length equals 12 residues. The germline V and J ends were trimmed by 3 bases and 6 bases, with 8 bases remaining between them. CDR3 DNA sequence: TGTGCCAGCAGCGAGGACTGGGATACGCAGTATTTT. It codes for CASSEDWDTQYF.

The J gene is TRBJ2-3, the V gene TRBV28; no clear D. V was shortened by 6 bases and J by 6 bases, with 7 bases between the two germline ends. The CDR3 length is 11 residues. Germline CDR1 MDHEN, CDR2 SYDVKM. CDR3 coding DNA: TGTGCCAGCAGGGAGAGGGATACGCAGTATTTT. This gives the protein CASRERDTQYF.

The gene calls are TRBV10-3 and TRBJ1-5; weak D call: TRBD1 (5 bases). Trimming stripped 3 bases from V and 2 bases from J, with 8 bases between. Per germline, CDR1 ENHRY and CDR2 SYGVKD. The CDR3 has 14 amino acids. Here the CDR3 reads CAISDQGGNQPQHF. The CDR3 DNA reads TGTGCCATCAGTGATCAGGGTGGCAATCAGCCCCAGCATTTT.

The chain is built from TRBV7-2 and TRBJ2-5; perhaps TRBD1 as D (8 bases). This CDR3 comprises 15 residues. V lost 2 bases and J 6 bases, leaving 16 bases between the germline ends. Germline loops: CDR1 SGHTA, CDR2 FQGNSA. This CDR3 reads CASSLNIQGGKTQYF. In DNA, the CDR3 is TGTGCCAGCAGCTTAAACATACAGGGGGGGAAGACCCAGTACTTC. The full variable domain, its missing parts supplied by reference TRBV7-2 and TRBJ2-5, is GAGVSQSPSNKVTEKGKDVELRCDPISGHTALYWYRQSLGQGLEFLIYFQGNSAPDKSGLPSDRFSAERTGGSVSTLTIQRTQQEDSAVYLCASSLNIQGGKTQYFGPGTRLLVL.

This clone was recorded a few times. V is TRBV11-2 and J is TRBJ2-6; no definite D call. V was shortened by 5 bases and J by 4 bases, with 9 bases between the two germline ends. Germline V CDR1 and CDR2: SGHAT, FQNNGV. The CDR3 sequence is 14 residues long. CDR3 in DNA: TGTGCCAGCAGCCTACGAACAGGGGCCAACGTCCTGACTTTC. Translating gives CASSLRTGANVLTF.